The 29 T cell receptor beta chains in this list originate from one sample, sequenced in a study of regulatory T cells in long-lasting Graves disease. HTBI primers from iRepertoire and Arm-PCR of CDR3 regions yielded the TCR beta libraries. TCRdb analysed the multiplex PCR reads with MiXCR anew, one entry per CDR3 protein. Among about 450,000 distinct CDR3 sequences listed, 12% to 15% were seen once. The time point: newly diagnosed GD, antithyroid drugs for less than 3 months. PBMC-extracted RNA yielded the TCR library. These same data were also listed under a study on T cells in Graves' hyperthyroidism and ophthalmopathy.

Sequencing used peripheral blood mononuclear cells (PBMCs), obtained at new diagnosis, from a patient treated with antithyroid drugs. These receptor sequences come from a woman between 45 and 65 years old with Graves disease.

This clonotype was detected many times. This sequence joins TRBV4-1 and TRBJ2-5; no clear D. Germline CDR1 reads MGHRA; CDR2 reads YSYEKL. CDR3 size: 15 residues. V was trimmed by 4 bases and J by 4 bases, leaving 16 bases between them. CDR3 sequence: CASSPIGQIPETQYF. CDR3 nucleotides: TGCGCCAGCAGCCCAATAGGGCAGATTCCAGAGACCCAGTACTTC.

This clonotype was observed at least ten times. This chain uses TRBV5-1 with TRBJ2-1; D ambiguous. Germline V gene lookup returns CDR1 SGHRS and CDR2 YFSETQ. The CDR3 spans 12 residues. The V and J ends lost 4 bases and 5 bases respectively, with 7 bases between them. The CDR3: CASSASDNEQFF. The CDR3 coding sequence is TGCGCCAGCAGCGCCTCTGACAATGAGCAGTTCTTC.

This clonotype appeared many times. V gene TRBV30 combines with J gene TRBJ2-3, with D perhaps matching TRBD1 or TRBD2 (6 bases each). The CDR3 has 13 amino acids. The germline V gene has CDR1 GTSNPN and CDR2 SVGIG (reference sequence). Trimming cost V 4 bases and J 5 bases, with 13 bases left between them. The CDR3 spells CAWTSGAGDTQYF. For the CDR3, the DNA is TGTGCCTGGACCTCGGGGGCGGGAGATACGCAGTATTTT.

This clonotype was counted a few times. The chain has TRBV10-1 and TRBJ2-5; the match to TRBD2 covers 16 bases. CDR3 length: 17 amino acids. Per germline, CDR1 WNHNN and CDR2 SYGVQD (reference sequence). V lost 5 bases, J lost 2 bases, and 5 bases stayed unmatched. The chain's CDR3 is CASSKGLAGGIQETQYF. Here the CDR3 DNA reads TGCGCCAGCAGTAAGGGACTAGCGGGAGGGATTCAAGAGACCCAGTACTTC.

The chain joins TRBV28 to TRBJ2-5; D not certain. This CDR3 region has 14 residues. Looked up from germline, CDR1 is MDHEN and CDR2 is SYDVKM. V was pared by 5 bases and J by 3 bases, with 13 bases between. CDR3 DNA: TGTGCCAGCAGTACCCGGACGGTAAAAGAGACCCAGTACTTC. Protein product: CASSTRTVKETQYF.

In this sample, this clonotype turned up many times. This chain joins TRBV11-2 and TRBJ2-3, with TRBD1 matching 12 bases. The CDR3 length is 15 residues. CDR1 and CDR2 from the germline V gene are SGHAT and FQNNGV. V lost 4 bases and J lost 4; bases outside the gene matches: 3. CDR3 residues: CASSYRDRGPDTQYF. CDR3 coding DNA: TGTGCCAGCAGCTACCGGGACAGGGGGCCAGATACGCAGTATTTT.

This clonotype has ten or more counts. The chain combines TRBV30 with TRBJ2-5; D is uncertain. The V gene lost 5 bases and the J gene lost 2 bases, with 12 bases spanning the gap. The CDR3 contains 13 residues. Germline values: CDR1 GTSNPN, CDR2 SVGIG (reference sequence). Here the CDR3 reads CAWGSKLQETQYF. The CDR3 region has the DNA TGTGCCTGGGGCAGCAAACTGCAAGAGACCCAGTACTTC.

This clonotype was observed a handful of times. The rearrangement uses TRBV4-1 and TRBJ2-5, with 8 bases that match TRBD2. Germline assignment: CDR1 MGHRA and CDR2 YSYEKL. The V gene end was trimmed by 1 base and the J gene end by 1 base; junction bases not matched to a gene: 5. The CDR3 has 16 amino acids. CDR3 bases: TGCGCCAGCAGCCAAGCTAGCGGGCGATTCCAAGAGACCCAGTACTTC. This gives the protein CASSQASGRFQETQYF.

At least ten counts were recorded for this clonotype. The V gene is TRBV28, the J gene TRBJ1-5; TRBD1 aligns across 9 bases. The CDR3 length is 14 residues. The ends lost 5 bases at V and 7 bases at J; junction bases unmatched: 6. Germline-derived CDR1 and CDR2 are MDHEN and SYDVKM. The CDR3, as DNA: TGTGCCAGCAGTAACGGACAGGGGCGGCAGCCCCAGCATTTT. It codes for CASSNGQGRQPQHF.

The table lists this clonotype with many counts. The rearrangement uses TRBV5-1 and TRBJ1-5; 8 nucleotides match TRBD1. This CDR3 has 15 amino acids. CDR1 is SGHRS and CDR2 is YFSETQ in the germline V gene. Trimming removed 4 bases from V and 2 bases from J; junction bases left unmatched: 5. CDR3 in amino acids: CASSLTGERNQPQHF. The CDR3 DNA sequence: TGCGCCAGCAGCCTGACAGGGGAACGCAATCAGCCCCAGCATTTT.

This clonotype was seen at least ten times. This sequence joins TRBV5-1 and TRBJ2-4; 7 positions agree with TRBD1. J gave up 3 bases and V 4 bases, and 10 bases lay outside the gene matches. The germline CDR1 and CDR2 sequences are SGHRS and YFSETQ. The CDR3 runs 16 residues. The CDR3 is CASSNRDSSGKNIQYF. CDR3 nucleotides: TGCGCCAGCAGCAACCGGGACAGCTCGGGCAAAAACATTCAGTACTTC.

At least ten counts were recorded for this clonotype. The V and J genes are TRBV5-6 and TRBJ1-4; D is ambiguous. Germline CDR1 is SGHDT and CDR2 is YYEEEE. This CDR3 is built from 14 residues. V lost 3 bases and J lost 7, with 13 bases in between. The CDR3 loop reads CASSSVPGGEKLFF. CDR3 in DNA: TGTGCCAGCAGCTCCGTCCCCGGTGGTGAAAAACTGTTTTTT.

This clonotype appeared a few times. CDR3 in amino acids: CAISGTDEGNQPQHF. CDR3 nucleotides: TGTGCCATCAGTGGGACAGATGAGGGCAATCAGCCCCAGCATTTT. The rearrangement links TRBV10-3 to TRBJ1-5; weak D call: TRBD1 (6 bases). CDR3 length equals 15 residues. V lost 4 bases to trimming and J lost 2 bases, with 12 bases between them. The V gene's germline CDR1 is ENHRY and CDR2 SYGVKD.

To note about this clonotype: A single base separates this from a much larger clone, so it may be a read error. CDR3 protein: CASSQNRNQPQHF. The CDR3 DNA is TGCGCCAGCAGCCAGAACAGGAATCAGCCCCAGCATTTT. This chain links TRBV4-1 with TRBJ1-5, with D possibly being TRBD1 (5 bases). From germline, CDR1 is MGHRA and CDR2 YSYEKL. The V end was cut by 3 bases, the J end by 4 bases, with 7 bases between. The CDR3 is 13 residues long.

This clonotype appeared a few times. The genes are TRBV7-9 and TRBJ2-1, with 8 nucleotides matching TRBD2. Per the germline V gene, CDR1 is SEHNR and CDR2 is FQNEAQ (reference sequence). CDR3 length: 17 amino acids. The V segment lost 2 bases and the J segment 3 bases; nucleotides outside the gene matches: 9. CDR3 bases: TGTGCCAGCAGCTTACCTACCGGGACTAGGGGCTACAATGAGCAGTTCTTC. This codes for CASSLPTGTRGYNEQFF.

This clonotype was counted at least ten times. The chain is built from TRBV5-6 and TRBJ2-7; a weak D match, TRBD1 (5 bases). Trimming shortened V by 4 bases and J by 3 bases, and 11 bases separated the two germline ends. CDR3 length equals 13 residues. CDR1 is SGHDT, CDR2 YYEEEE, per germline. The chain's CDR3 is CASSRGHLYEQYF. Here the CDR3 DNA reads TGTGCCAGCAGCAGAGGACACCTCTACGAGCAGTACTTC.

This sequence joins TRBV19 and TRBJ1-2, with D perhaps matching TRBD1 (6 bases). The CDR3 covers 17 residues. Germline values: CDR1 LNHDA, CDR2 SQIVND (reference sequence). V lost 0 bases and J 5 bases, leaving 19 bases between the germline ends. CDR3 sequence: CASSIDRTVGKLYGYTF. CDR3 in DNA: TGTGCCAGTAGTATAGATCGGACAGTTGGGAAACTATATGGCTACACCTTC. Full variable domain (rest looked up from reference TRBV19 and TRBJ1-2): DGGITQSPKYLFRKEGQNVTLSCEQNLNHDAMYWYRQDPGQGLRLIYYSQIVNDFQKGDIAEGYSVSREKKESFPLTVTSAQKNPTAFYLCASSIDRTVGKLYGYTFGSGTRLTVV.

J is TRBJ1-2 and V is TRBV28; no firm D call. Trimming took off 6 bases at V and 6 bases at J, with 11 bases between the two ends. Germline V gives CDR1 MDHEN, CDR2 SYDVKM. The CDR3 is made up of 12 amino acids. Here the CDR3 reads CASRTPENGYTF. The DNA for the CDR3 is TGTGCCAGCAGAACGCCCGAGAATGGCTACACCTTC.

This clonotype appeared a few times. The genes are TRBV28 and TRBJ1-2; 9 bases map to TRBD1. This CDR3 is built from 14 residues. Trimming took 7 bases from V and 2 from J; bases not matched to a gene: 5. The germline gives CDR1 MDHEN, CDR2 SYDVKM. The CDR3: CASIIQGANYGYTF. The CDR3, as DNA: TGTGCCAGCATCATACAGGGGGCAAACTATGGCTACACCTTC.

This clonotype was observed at least ten times. The J gene is TRBJ2-3, the V gene TRBV5-1, with 12 bases lining up with TRBD2. The tail of the sequence fits TRBJ2-5 better, so the J call may be wrong. Germline V CDR1 and CDR2: SGHRS, YFSETQ. The CDR3 contains 15 residues. The CDR3 spells CASSPLAGGPETQYF. CDR3 in DNA: TGCGCCAGCAGCCCCCTAGCGGGAGGGCCAGAGACCCAGTACTTC.

This clonotype was found many times. The chain joins TRBV7-8 to TRBJ2-5; 7 bases are shared with TRBD1. The CDR3 extends over 17 amino acids. V trimming: 0 bases; J trimming: 1 base; junction bases outside the gene matches: 8. CDR1 SGHVS and CDR2 FQNEAQ come from the germline V gene. CDR3 region: CASSLASGTATQETQYF. In nucleotides, the CDR3 is TGTGCCAGCAGCTTAGCCTCCGGGACAGCCACCCAAGAGACCCAGTACTTC.

Ten or more counts support this clonotype. The chain employs TRBV28 and TRBJ2-7, with TRBD2 as a possible D gene (7 bases). The CDR3 is 19 residues long. Per the germline V gene, CDR1 is MDHEN and CDR2 is SYDVKM. V gave up 7 bases and J gave up 3 bases, with 31 bases separating them. The CDR3 DNA reads TGTGCCAGCATCCCAGGGGTGTTCACTCCTAGCGGACCCATCTACGAGCAGTACTTC. This translates into CASIPGVFTPSGPIYEQYF. Together with reference TRBV28 and TRBJ2-7, the CDR3 gives the full variable domain: DVKVTQSSRYLVKRTGEKVFLECVQDMDHENMFWYRQDPGLGLRLIYFSYDVKMKEKGDIPEGYSVSREKKERFSLILESASTNQTSMYLCASIPGVFTPSGPIYEQYFGPGTRLTVT.

This clonotype appeared many times. The rearrangement joins TRBV5-1 to TRBJ1-5; 7 bases match TRBD1. This CDR3 contains 15 residues. Germline lookup yields CDR1 SGHRS and CDR2 YFSETQ. V shed 5 bases, J shed 0 bases, and the junction held 5 bases outside the gene matches. The CDR3 DNA is TGCGCCAGCAGAGTGGGACAGAATAGCAATCAGCCCCAGCATTTT. It translates to CASRVGQNSNQPQHF.

This clonotype was counted between two and nine times. The chain uses TRBV5-1 and TRBJ2-5; weak D call: TRBD2 (5 bases). The CDR3 is made up of 14 amino acids. V was cut by 4 bases and J by 2 bases, with 12 bases left in between. Germline V gene lookup returns CDR1 SGHRS and CDR2 YFSETQ. CDR3 loop: CASSHGRRQETQYF. As DNA, the CDR3 is TGCGCCAGCAGCCACGGTAGGAGGCAAGAGACCCAGTACTTC.

This clonotype was detected only a few times. This chain links TRBV6-1 with TRBJ1-5, with a possible D match to TRBD1 (5 bases). The V end lost 1 base, the J end lost 0 bases, and 10 bases lay between the germline ends. Germline loops: CDR1 MNHNS, CDR2 SASEGT. CDR3 size: 16 residues. The CDR3 spells CASSEEGGVSNQPQHF. The CDR3 DNA reads TGTGCCAGCAGTGAAGAGGGAGGGGTTAGCAATCAGCCCCAGCATTTT.

A remark on this clonotype: It is likely a read error: a sequence one base away is far more abundant. The V and J genes are TRBV6-2 or TRBV6-3 and TRBJ1-5, with 7 bases that match TRBD1. Unmatched junction bases numbered 3, after V lost 2 bases and J lost 2 bases. This CDR3 region has 15 residues. Per the germline V gene, CDR1 is MNHEY and CDR2 is SVGEGT. The CDR3 nucleotides read TGTGCCAGCAGTTACCCCGGACAGGGCAATCAGCCCCAGCATTTT. This encodes CASSYPGQGNQPQHF.

This clonotype was picked up a small number of times. The chain links TRBV5-1 to TRBJ1-5; a weak D match, TRBD1 (6 bases). Per the germline V gene, CDR1 is SGHRS and CDR2 is YFSETQ. Between the trimmed V and J ends, which lost 2 bases and 3 bases, there was a span of 15 bases. The CDR3 is made up of 16 amino acids. The CDR3, as DNA: TGCGCCAGCAGCTTCCAACCCGGACAGATCAATCAGCCCCAGCATTTT. This gives the protein CASSFQPGQINQPQHF.

This clonotype showed up many times. The chain employs TRBV27 and TRBJ1-5, with D unresolved. The V gene lost 7 bases and the J gene lost 6 bases, with 16 bases spanning the gap. Germline lookup yields CDR1 MNHEY and CDR2 SMNVEV (reference sequence). The CDR3 has 14 residues. CDR3 nucleotides: TGTGCCAGCAAAAATGTGGGTCCTGGTCAGCCCCAGCATTTT. Translated, it gives CASKNVGPGQPQHF.

This clonotype was counted ten times or more. The chain uses TRBV2 and TRBJ2-7; TRBD1 aligns across 7 bases. CDR1 is SNHLY and CDR2 is FYNNEI in the germline V gene. The CDR3 is 14 residues long. With 5 bases clipped from V and 3 bases from J, the junction kept 7 bases outside the gene matches. CDR3 sequence (DNA): TGTGCCAGCAGTACCCGGGACAGATACTACGAGCAGTACTTC. Translated, it gives CASSTRDRYYEQYF.